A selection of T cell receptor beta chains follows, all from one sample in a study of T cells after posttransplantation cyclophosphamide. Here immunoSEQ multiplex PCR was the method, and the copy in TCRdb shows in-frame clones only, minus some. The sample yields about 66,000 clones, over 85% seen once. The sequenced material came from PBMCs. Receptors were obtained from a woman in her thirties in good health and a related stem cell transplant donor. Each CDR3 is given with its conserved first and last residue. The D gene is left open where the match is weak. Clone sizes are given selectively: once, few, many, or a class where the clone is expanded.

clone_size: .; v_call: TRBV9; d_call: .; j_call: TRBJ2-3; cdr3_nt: TGTGCCAGCAGCCAAGCTGTCCACCCTAGCACAGATACGCAGTATTTT; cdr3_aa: CASSQAVHPSTDTQYF
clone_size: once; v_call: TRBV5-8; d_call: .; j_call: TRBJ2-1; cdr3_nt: TGTGCCAGCAGCTGGCCCCGCCTCCGGGACCTACTCAATGAGCAGTTCTTC; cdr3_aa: CASSWPRLRDLLNEQFF
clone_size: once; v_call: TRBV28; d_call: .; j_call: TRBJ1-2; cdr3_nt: TGTGCCAGCAGTTTATGGGCAGGGGATCTGATCTATGGCTACACCTTC; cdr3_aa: CASSLWAGDLIYGYTF
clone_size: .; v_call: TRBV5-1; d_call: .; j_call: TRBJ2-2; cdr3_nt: TGCGCCAGCAGCGCGAACACCGGGGAGCTGTTTTTT; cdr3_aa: CASSANTGELFF
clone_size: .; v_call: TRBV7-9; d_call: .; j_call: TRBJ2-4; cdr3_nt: TGTGCCAGCAGCTTGGACGGTCTAGCCAAAAACATTCAGTACTTC; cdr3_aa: CASSLDGLAKNIQYF
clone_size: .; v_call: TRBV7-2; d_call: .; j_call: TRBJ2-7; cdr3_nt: TGTGCCAGCAGCTCGAGTGCCGGGACATACTACGAGCAGTACTTC; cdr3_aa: CASSSSAGTYYEQYF
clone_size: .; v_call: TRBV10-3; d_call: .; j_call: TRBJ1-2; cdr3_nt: TGTGCCATCGGTAAAGACACAGACTATGGCTACACCTTC; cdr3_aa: CAIGKDTDYGYTF
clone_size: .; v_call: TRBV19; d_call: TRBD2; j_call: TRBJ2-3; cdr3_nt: TGTGCCAGTAGTAGCGGGGGGGCCTATATAGATACGCAGTATTTT; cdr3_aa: CASSSGGAYIDTQYF
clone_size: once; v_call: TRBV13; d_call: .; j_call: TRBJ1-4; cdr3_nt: TGTGCCAGCAGCTTGGACAGCGCAACTAATGAAAAACTGTTTTTT; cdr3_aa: CASSLDSATNEKLFF
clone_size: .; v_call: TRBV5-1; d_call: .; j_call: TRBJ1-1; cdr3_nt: TGCGCCAGCAGCGTCCTCCGGGCCGGGCTGAACACTGAAGCTTTCTTT; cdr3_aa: CASSVLRAGLNTEAFF
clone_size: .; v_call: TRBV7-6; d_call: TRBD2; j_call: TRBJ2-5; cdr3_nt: TGTGCCAGCAGCGGTCACGGGATGGGACTAGCGTTGGACTTC; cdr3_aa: CASSGHGMGLALDF
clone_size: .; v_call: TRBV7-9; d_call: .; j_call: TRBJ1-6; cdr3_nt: TGTGCCAGCACCCTCGGGAGCTCCTATAATTCACCCCTCCACTTT; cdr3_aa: CASTLGSSYNSPLHF
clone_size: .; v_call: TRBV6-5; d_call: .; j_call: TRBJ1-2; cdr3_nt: TGTGCCAGCAGCCTCGGACAAATCCATGGCTACACCTTC; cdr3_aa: CASSLGQIHGYTF
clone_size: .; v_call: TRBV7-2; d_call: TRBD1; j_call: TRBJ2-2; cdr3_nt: TGTGCCAGCAGCCGGGCCGGGACAGGGAACACCGGGGAGCTGTTTTTT; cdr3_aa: CASSRAGTGNTGELFF
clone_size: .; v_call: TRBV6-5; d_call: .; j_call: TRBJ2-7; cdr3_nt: TGTGCCAGCAGTTACTCCACGCATGGCTCCTACGAGCAGTACTTC; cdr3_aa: CASSYSTHGSYEQYF
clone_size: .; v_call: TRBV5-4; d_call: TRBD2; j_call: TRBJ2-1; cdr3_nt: TGTGCCAGCAGCTGGACTAGCATTACGCTCTACAATGAGCAGTTCTTC; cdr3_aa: CASSWTSITLYNEQFF
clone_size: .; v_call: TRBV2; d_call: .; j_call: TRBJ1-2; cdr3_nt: TGTGCCAGCAAACTGAGTCCAGGGAGTATGGGCTACACCTTC; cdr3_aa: CASKLSPGSMGYTF
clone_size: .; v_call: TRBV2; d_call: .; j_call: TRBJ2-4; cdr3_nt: TGTGCCTCTCGGAGGAGCATTCAGTACTTC; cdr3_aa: CASRRSIQYF
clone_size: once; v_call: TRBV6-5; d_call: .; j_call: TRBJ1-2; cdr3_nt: TGTGCCAGCAGCCGCGGGCGAGGGGCTGGTTATGGCTACACCTTC; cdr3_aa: CASSRGRGAGYGYTF
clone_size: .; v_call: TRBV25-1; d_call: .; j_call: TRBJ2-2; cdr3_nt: TGTGCCAGCAGTGAAAATGCGGAGACCGGGGAGCTGTTTTTT; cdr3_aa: CASSENAETGELFF
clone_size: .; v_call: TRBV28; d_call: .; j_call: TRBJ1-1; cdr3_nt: TGTGCCAGCAGTTTATTCGGGGGGCACACTGAAGCTTTCTTT; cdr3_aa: CASSLFGGHTEAFF
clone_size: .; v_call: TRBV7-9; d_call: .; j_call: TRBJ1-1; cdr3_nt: TGTGCCAGCAGCTTGGGGCAAAGCTCCACTGAAGCTTTCTTT; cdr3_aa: CASSLGQSSTEAFF
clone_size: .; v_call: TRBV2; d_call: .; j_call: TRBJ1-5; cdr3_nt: TGTGCCAGCAGGGACCGGGCTTTACCCCAGCATTTT; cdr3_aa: CASRDRALPQHF
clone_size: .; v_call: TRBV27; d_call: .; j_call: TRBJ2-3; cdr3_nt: TGTGCCAGCAGTTTGAGAGGGGGGGCCTTTGCGCAGTATTTT; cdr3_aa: CASSLRGGAFAQYF
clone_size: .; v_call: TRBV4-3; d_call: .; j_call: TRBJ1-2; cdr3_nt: TGCGCCAGCAGCCAAGATCATCCGGGGGCCTACTATGGCTACACCTTC; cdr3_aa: CASSQDHPGAYYGYTF
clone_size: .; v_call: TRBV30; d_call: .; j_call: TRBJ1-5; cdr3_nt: TGTGCCTGGAGTTCGGGGTATGGTCAGCCCCAGCATTTT; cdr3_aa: CAWSSGYGQPQHF
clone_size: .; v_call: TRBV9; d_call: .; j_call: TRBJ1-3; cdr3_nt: TGTGCCAGCAGCCCCTTAGACGAGTTCCTGACGGGAAACACCATATATTTT; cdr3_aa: CASSPLDEFLTGNTIYF
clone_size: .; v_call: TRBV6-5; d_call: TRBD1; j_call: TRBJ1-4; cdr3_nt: TGTGCCAGCAGTTTTACAGGGGGCTCCAATGAAAAACTGTTTTTT; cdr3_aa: CASSFTGGSNEKLFF
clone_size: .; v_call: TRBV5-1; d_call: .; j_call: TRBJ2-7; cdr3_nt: TGCGCCAGCAGCTTGGGGGGCTACAGGGTGGGGGAGCAGTACTTC; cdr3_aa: CASSLGGYRVGEQYF
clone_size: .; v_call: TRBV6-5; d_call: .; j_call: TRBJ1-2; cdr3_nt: TGTGCCAGCAGTTACTCGGGAATAGGAATGGGCTACACCTTC; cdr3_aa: CASSYSGIGMGYTF
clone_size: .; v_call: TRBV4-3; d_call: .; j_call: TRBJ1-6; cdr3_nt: TGCGCCAGCAGCCAAGATCCGCAGAGCTCCTATAATTCACCCCTCCACTTT; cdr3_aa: CASSQDPQSSYNSPLHF
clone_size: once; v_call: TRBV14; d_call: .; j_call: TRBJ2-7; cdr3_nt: TGTGCCAGCAGCCACCGGGACTGGGGCTCCTACGAGCAGTACTTC; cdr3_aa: CASSHRDWGSYEQYF
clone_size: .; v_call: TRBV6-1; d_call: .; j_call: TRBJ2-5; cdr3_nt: TGTGCCAGCAGTGAAACAAGGCAAGAGACCCAGTACTTC; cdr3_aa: CASSETRQETQYF
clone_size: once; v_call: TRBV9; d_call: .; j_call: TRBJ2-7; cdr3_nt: TGTGCCAGCAGCGAGGACGAGACCTACGAGCAGTACTTC; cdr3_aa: CASSEDETYEQYF
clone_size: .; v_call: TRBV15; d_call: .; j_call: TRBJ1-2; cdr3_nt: TGTGCCACCAGCACAGCGACTAACTATGGCTACACCTTC; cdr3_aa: CATSTATNYGYTF
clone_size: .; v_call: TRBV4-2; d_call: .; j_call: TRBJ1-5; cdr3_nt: TGTGCCAGCAGCCTTTTGGGGGGGGTAGGCAATCAGCCCCAGCATTTT; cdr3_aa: CASSLLGGVGNQPQHF